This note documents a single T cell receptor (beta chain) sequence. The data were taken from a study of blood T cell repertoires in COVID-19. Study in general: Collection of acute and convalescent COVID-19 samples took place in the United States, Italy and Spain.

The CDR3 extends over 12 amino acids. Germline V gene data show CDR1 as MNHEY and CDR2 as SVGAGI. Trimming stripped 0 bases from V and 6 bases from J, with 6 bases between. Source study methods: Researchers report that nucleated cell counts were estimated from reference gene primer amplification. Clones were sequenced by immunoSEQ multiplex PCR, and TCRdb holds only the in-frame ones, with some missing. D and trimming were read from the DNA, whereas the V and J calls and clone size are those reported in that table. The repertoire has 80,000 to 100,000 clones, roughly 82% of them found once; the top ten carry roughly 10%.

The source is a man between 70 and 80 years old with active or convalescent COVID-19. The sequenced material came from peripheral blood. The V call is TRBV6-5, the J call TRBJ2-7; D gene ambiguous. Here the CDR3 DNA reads TGTGCCAGCAGTTACTCGACGGGCGAGCAGTACTTC. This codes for CASSYSTGEQYF.